This T cell receptor (beta chain) was sequenced in a study of blood T cell repertoires in COVID-19. Produced via immunoSEQ multiplex PCR; TCRdb's table is partial and in-frame only. The sample carries approximately 170,000 clones, about 80% recorded once. The sequencing sample was made of peripheral blood. The TCR sequence derives from a woman older than 75 with acute or convalescent COVID-19.

This CDR3 is CASSQTTGGGNSPLHF. The DNA for the CDR3 is TGTGCCAGCAGCCAAACAACAGGGGGCGGAAATTCACCCCTCCACTTT. V and J are TRBV3-1 (or the pseudogene TRBV3-2) and TRBJ1-6; TRBD1 matches at 9 bases. The CDR3 extends over 16 amino acids. Germline CDR1 and CDR2: LGHDT and YNNKEL (reference sequence). V was clipped by 2 bases and J by 7 bases; unmatched bases: 6.